Each of the 7 T cell receptor beta chains below was sequenced from the same sample in a study of CD8+ T cells in alopecia areata. The treatment is: oral pan-JAK inhibitor, 5-10 mg twice daily. Investigators isolated RNA and reverse transcribed it into cDNA to act as the sequencing template. TCRdb keeps only in-frame clones here, not all; method: immunoSEQ multiplex PCR. The sample yields 150,000 to 200,000 clones, roughly half seen once. The sequenced sample was CD8+ T cells sorted from blood, obtained at approximately week 52, from a patient treated with tofacitinib. Receptors originate from a human donor with alopecia areata.

The chain combines TRBV27 with TRBJ1-2; D possibly corresponds to TRBD1 (5 bases). Trimming cost V 6 bases and J 3 bases, with 11 bases left between them. The CDR3 length is 13 residues. Germline V gene sequence: CDR1 MNHEY, CDR2 SMNVEV (reference sequence). DNA for the CDR3: TGTGCCAGCAGCCACTCGGGGCACTATGGCTACACCTTC. Protein sequence: CASSHSGHYGYTF.

The chain is built from TRBV6-5 and TRBJ2-5, with D perhaps TRBD1 (6 bases). The V gene's germline CDR1 is MNHEY and CDR2 SVGAGI. CDR3 length: 12 residues. Trimming cost V 10 bases and J 1 base, with 10 bases left between them. The CDR3 nucleotides read TGTGCCACCAGGACAGTCCAAGAGACCCAGTACTTC. Translating it yields CATRTVQETQYF.

The chain recombines TRBV6-6 with TRBJ1-2; 9 bases align to TRBD1. This CDR3 contains 12 residues. With V trimmed by 6 bases and J by 6 bases, 2 bases remained unmatched. Germline loops: CDR1 MNHNY, CDR2 SVGAGI (reference sequence). In DNA, the CDR3 is TGTGCCAGCAGACGGACAGGGGATGGCTACACCTTC. This translates into CASRRTGDGYTF.

This clone was picked up a small number of times. This chain links TRBV29-1 with TRBJ1-2; a possible D gene is TRBD1 (6 bases). Trimming took 8 bases from V and 8 from J, leaving 18 bases between them. Germline loops: CDR1 SQVTM, CDR2 ANQGSEA. This CDR3 comprises 12 residues. CDR3 region: CSILGGAGGYTF. Written as DNA, the CDR3 is TGCAGCATACTGGGGGGCGCGGGCGGCTACACCTTC.

The CDR3 reads CAWSNSIAFNQPQHF. DNA for the CDR3: TGTGCCTGGAGTAACAGCATCGCTTTCAATCAGCCCCAGCATTTT. The chain is built from TRBV30 and TRBJ1-5; D is unclear. The CDR3 contains 15 residues. Germline V gene sequence: CDR1 GTSNPN, CDR2 SVGIG (reference sequence). With 2 bases removed from V and 3 bases from J, the gap between germline ends came to 14 bases.

Only one count was recorded for this clone. The chain couples TRBV9 to TRBJ2-5; D remains ambiguous. Germline V gene lookup returns CDR1 SGDLS and CDR2 YYNGEE. This CDR3 has 13 amino acids. V was pared by 0 bases and J by 5 bases, with 8 bases between. DNA of the CDR3: TGTGCCAGCAGCGTAGATGGGTTCGAGACCCAGTACTTC. Its translation is CASSVDGFETQYF.

The sample holds a few counts of this clone. The chain joins TRBV11-2 to TRBJ2-3, with 11 bases fitting TRBD2. J lost 2 bases, V lost 3 bases, and 4 bases had no gene match. CDR1 and CDR2 from the germline V gene are SGHAT and FQNNGV. The length of the CDR3 is 16 residues. In DNA, the CDR3 is TGTGCCAGCAGCTTCCTGACTAGCGGGGACACAGATACGCAGTATTTT. Its translation: CASSFLTSGDTDTQYF.